This entry lists 8 T cell receptor beta chains sequenced from one sample in a study of OX40 agonist ivuxolimab in advanced cancers. Sequenced by immunoSEQ multiplex PCR; TCRdb stores in-frame clones only, minus some. The sample has 80,000 to 95,000 clones, 70% to 90% seen once. The input for sequencing was CD4+ or CD8+ T cells sorted from blood, taken in a trial of the OX40 agonist ivuxolimab. The receptors originated from an adult with an advanced solid tumor such as melanoma, head and neck, liver or kidney cancer.

This chain uses TRBV19 with TRBJ1-1; 7 positions agree with TRBD1. The V gene's germline CDR1 is LNHDA and CDR2 SQIVND (reference sequence). V dropped 5 bases and J dropped 8; count of bases not matched to a gene: 5. The CDR3 is 12 amino acids. The CDR3 protein is CASSPRTGEAFF. Written as DNA, the CDR3 is TGTGCCAGTAGTCCTCGGACAGGAGAAGCTTTCTTT. Full variable domain (missing parts from reference TRBV19 and TRBJ1-1): DGGITQSPKYLFRKEGQNVTLSCEQNLNHDAMYWYRQDPGQGLRLIYYSQIVNDFQKGDIAEGYSVSREKKESFPLTVTSAQKNPTAFYLCASSPRTGEAFFGQGTRLTVV.

The DNA for the CDR3 is TGTGCCAGCAGCTTCGGGCCCATGAGTTCTGGTGGCTACACCTTC. This encodes CASSFGPMSSGGYTF. The V and J genes are TRBV7-9 and TRBJ1-2; no firm D call. The CDR3 consists of 15 residues. The germline V gene encodes CDR1 SEHNR and CDR2 FQNEAQ (reference sequence). V lost 3 bases and J lost 7, with 18 bases in between.

J is TRBJ2-4 and V is TRBV30; 8 bases are shared with TRBD2. J lost 1 base, V lost 0 bases, and 20 bases had no gene match. This CDR3 is built from 21 residues. Germline assignment: CDR1 GTSNPN and CDR2 SVGIG (reference sequence). This chain's CDR3 is CAWSVALGSGSGGWAKNIQYF. As DNA, the CDR3 is TGTGCCTGGAGTGTTGCACTAGGGAGTGGAAGCGGGGGATGGGCCAAAAACATTCAGTACTTC.

V and J are TRBV11-2 and TRBJ1-1; possibly TRBD1 for D (6 bases). Germline CDR1 and CDR2: SGHAT and FQNNGV. The V gene lost 0 bases and the J gene lost 5 bases, with 10 bases spanning the gap. The CDR3 has 14 amino acids. CDR3 sequence (DNA): TGTGCCAGCAGCTTAGAAGGACAGTCTACTGAAGCTTTCTTT. Amino acid sequence: CASSLEGQSTEAFF. The full variable domain, rest sourced from reference TRBV11-2 and TRBJ1-1, is EAGVAQSPRYKIIEKRQSVAFWCNPISGHATLYWYQQILGQGPKLLIQFQNNGVVDDSQLPKDRFSAERLKGVDSTLKIQPAKLEDSAVYLCASSLEGQSTEAFFGQGTRLTVV.

This chain links TRBV7-9 with TRBJ2-1; D ambiguous. This CDR3 spans 12 amino acids. From germline, CDR1 is SEHNR and CDR2 FQNEAQ (reference sequence). V lost 5 bases and J 4 bases, leaving 6 bases between the germline ends. Here the CDR3 reads CASSPWYNEQFF. CDR3 coding DNA: TGTGCCAGCAGCCCCTGGTACAATGAGCAGTTCTTC.

Only a few counts were recorded for this clone. The genes are TRBV2 and TRBJ2-5, with D possibly TRBD1 on 5 matching bases. Trimming took 3 bases from V and 5 from J, leaving 16 bases between them. The germline V gene has CDR1 SNHLY and CDR2 FYNNEI. This CDR3 comprises 15 residues. CDR3 residues: CASSDQGWGWETQYF. For the CDR3, the DNA is TGTGCCAGCAGTGACCAGGGTTGGGGTTGGGAGACCCAGTACTTC.

This sequence joins TRBV4-2 and TRBJ2-1, with TRBD2 matching 11 bases. V gave up 4 bases and J gave up 8 bases; unmatched junction bases: 10. Per germline, CDR1 LGHNA and CDR2 YNFKEQ. The CDR3 contains 16 residues. The CDR3 region has the DNA TGTGCCAGCAGCCTGTTAGCGGGAGGGCCTAGGGATGAGCAGTTCTTC. Its protein product is CASSLLAGGPRDEQFF.

The V and J genes are TRBV29-1 and TRBJ2-3; 7 nucleotides agree with TRBD2. J gave up 7 bases and V 3 bases, and 10 bases lay outside the gene matches. From germline, CDR1 is SQVTM and CDR2 ANQGSEA. The CDR3 loop spans 14 amino acids. The CDR3 loop reads CSVEGGLMSYTQYF. The CDR3 coding sequence is TGCAGCGTTGAGGGAGGGTTAATGAGTTATACGCAGTATTTT.